This is a list of T cell receptor beta chains from one sample in a study of cytomegalovirus exposure and HLA in healthy donors. The assay was immunoSEQ multiplex PCR, and TCRdb's table has in-frame clones only and misses some. The table includes 210,000 or so clones, about 83% detected once. The source material was PBMCs. The receptors shown here come from a human donor in good health. Both conserved end residues are part of each CDR3. The D gene is left open where the match is weak. Where a row states a size, it is once, few, many or the class of an expanded clone; other rows omit it.

CDR3,DNA,V,D,J,size
CASSTSGQSYEQFF,TGTGCCAGCTCGACTAGCGGCCAAAGCTATGAGCAGTTCTTC,TRBV18,TRBD2,TRBJ2-1,NA
CASSVEGWASGRPYYDNEQFF,TGTGCCAGCAGCGTAGAGGGATGGGCTAGCGGGAGACCTTATTACGACAATGAGCAGTTCTTC,TRBV9,TRBD2,TRBJ2-1,NA
CASTDGIRGHDEQYF,TGTGCCAGCACCGACGGGATCAGGGGGCACGACGAGCAGTACTTC,TRBV25-1,TRBD1,TRBJ2-7,few
CASSTGTGGGEQFF,TGTGCCAGCAGTACAGGGACAGGGGGAGGGGAGCAGTTCTTC,TRBV27,TRBD1,TRBJ2-1,NA
CASRPPYRTSGSIQYF,TGTGCCAGCAGGCCCCCTTATAGGACTAGCGGGAGCATCCAGTACTTC,TRBV6-6,TRBD2,TRBJ2-5,NA
CASSEASGGGSNEQFF,TGTGCCAGCAGTGAAGCGAGCGGGGGGGGATCCAATGAGCAGTTCTTC,TRBV6-1,TRBD2,TRBJ2-1,NA
CASSPGHTDTQYF,TGTGCCAGCAGTCCAGGCCACACAGATACGCAGTATTTT,TRBV6-1,NA,TRBJ2-3,once
CASSSGGNTIYF,TGTGCCAGCAGCTCAGGGGGAAACACCATATATTTT,TRBV5-6,NA,TRBJ1-3,NA
CASSPGGTSGTSYEQYF,TGCGCCAGCAGCCCGGGAGGGACTAGCGGGACCTCCTACGAGCAGTACTTC,TRBV5-1,TRBD2,TRBJ2-7,NA
CASRTTYEQYF,TGTGCCAGCCGGACTACCTACGAGCAGTACTTC,TRBV6-1,NA,TRBJ2-7,NA
CASSGDSNQPQHF,TGTGCCAGCAGCGGGGATAGCAATCAGCCCCAGCATTTT,TRBV2,NA,TRBJ1-5,NA
CASSPDYLSTDTQYF,TGTGCCAGCAGCCCTGACTACCTCAGCACAGATACGCAGTATTTT,TRBV7-2,NA,TRBJ2-3,NA
CASSDRGTEAFF,TGTGCCAGCAGCGACAGGGGCACTGAAGCTTTCTTT,TRBV6-5,TRBD1,TRBJ1-1,NA
CASSLTRGGADTQYF,TGTGCCAGCAGCTTAACGCGCGGCGGGGCAGATACGCAGTATTTT,TRBV7-3,NA,TRBJ2-3,NA
CASSGNNEQFF,TGTGCCAGCAGCGGTAACAATGAGCAGTTCTTC,TRBV9,NA,TRBJ2-1,NA
CAWSVLAGVGEQYF,TGTGCCTGGAGTGTCCTAGCGGGAGTCGGGGAGCAGTACTTC,TRBV30,TRBD2,TRBJ2-7,NA
CASSFLQEPSTDTQYF,TGTGCCAGCAGTTTCCTACAGGAACCTAGCACAGATACGCAGTATTTT,TRBV27,NA,TRBJ2-3,NA
CASTITSHLTGIIVYGYTF,TGTGCCAGCACCATAACCTCACATTTGACAGGGATAATAGTCTATGGCTACACCTTC,TRBV21-1,NA,TRBJ1-2,once
CSVARDRGTEAFF,TGCAGCGTGGCCCGGGACAGGGGGACTGAAGCTTTCTTT,TRBV29-1,TRBD1,TRBJ1-1,NA
CASSRDRGEKLFF,TGTGCCAGCAGCAGGGACAGGGGGGAAAAACTGTTTTTT,TRBV7-9,TRBD1,TRBJ1-4,NA
CAISGLLNNEQFF,TGTGCCATATCGGGACTACTTAACAATGAGCAGTTCTTC,TRBV28,TRBD2,TRBJ2-1,NA
CASSEMWRNTEAFF,TGTGCCAGCAGTGAAATGTGGAGAAACACTGAAGCTTTCTTT,TRBV6-1,NA,TRBJ1-1,NA
CASSETSGEQFF,TGTGCCAGCAGCGAGACTAGCGGGGAGCAGTTCTTC,TRBV9,TRBD2,TRBJ2-1,NA
CSSSLGGGRGETQYF,TGTTCCAGCAGCTTAGGCGGGGGCAGGGGAGAGACCCAGTACTTC,TRBV7-9,NA,TRBJ2-5,NA
CASSQGLSYEQYF,TGTGCCAGCAGCCAGGGACTCTCCTACGAGCAGTACTTC,TRBV11-1,NA,TRBJ2-7,NA